A selection of T cell receptor beta chains follows, all from one sample in a study of blood T cells in healthy people across ages. TCRdb redid the calling of the 5' RACE reads with MiXCR, one entry per CDR3 protein. The sample holds about 640,000 distinct CDR3 sequences, 58% seen once. Specimen: blood. The receptors come from a man in his 60s in good health. The CDR3 runs from the conserved cysteine through the conserved F or W. The D gene is left open where the match is weak. Size values are once, few and many counts, or a class for expanded clones, and some rows have none.

d_gene: NA; v_gene: TRBV21-1; j_gene: TRBJ2-5; abundance: NA; CDR3aa: CASSKESRQGTQETQYF; CDR3nt: TGTGCCAGCAGCAAAGAGTCGAGACAGGGTACCCAAGAGACCCAGTACTTC
d_gene: TRBD2; v_gene: TRBV7-2; j_gene: TRBJ2-3; abundance: many; CDR3aa: CASSLGPSGGAMADTQYF; CDR3nt: TGTGCCAGCAGCTTAGGTCCTAGCGGGGGGGCCATGGCAGATACGCAGTATTTT
d_gene: NA; v_gene: TRBV6-1; j_gene: TRBJ2-2; abundance: NA; CDR3aa: CASSERSGRVNTGELFF; CDR3nt: TGTGCCAGCAGTGAAAGGTCGGGCAGGGTGAACACCGGGGAGCTGTTTTTT
d_gene: TRBD1; v_gene: TRBV28; j_gene: TRBJ2-5; abundance: once; CDR3aa: CASSSGQGTLHEQYF; CDR3nt: TGTGCCAGCAGTTCGGGACAGGGGACTCTCCATGAGCAGTACTTC
d_gene: TRBD2; v_gene: TRBV29-1; j_gene: TRBJ2-5; abundance: NA; CDR3aa: CSGGEGEGNEQYF; CDR3nt: TGCAGCGGGGGGGAGGGAGAGGGAAATGAGCAGTACTTC
d_gene: NA; v_gene: TRBV5-1; j_gene: TRBJ2-3; abundance: few; CDR3aa: CASSLEGGSPDTQYF; CDR3nt: TGCGCCAGCAGCTTGGAGGGGGGTAGTCCAGATACGCAGTATTTT
d_gene: NA; v_gene: TRBV11-3; j_gene: TRBJ2-6; abundance: NA; CDR3aa: CASSLGDYSGANVLTF; CDR3nt: TGTGCCAGCAGCTTAGGTGACTACTCTGGGGCCAACGTCCTGACTTTC
d_gene: NA; v_gene: TRBV27; j_gene: TRBJ2-1; abundance: NA; CDR3aa: CASSSKLFNEQFF; CDR3nt: TGTGCCAGCAGTTCGAAATTGTTCAATGAGCAGTTCTTC
d_gene: TRBD1; v_gene: TRBV6-5; j_gene: TRBJ1-4; abundance: NA; CDR3aa: CASSSIQGDEKLFF; CDR3nt: TGTGCCAGCAGTTCAATACAGGGGGATGAAAAACTGTTTTTT
d_gene: NA; v_gene: TRBV6-2/TRBV6-3; j_gene: TRBJ1-2; abundance: NA; CDR3aa: CASKNHRERFFHGYTF; CDR3nt: TGTGCCAGTAAGAACCACCGGGAAAGGTTTTTCCATGGCTACACCTTC
d_gene: TRBD1; v_gene: TRBV3-1; j_gene: TRBJ2-7; abundance: few; CDR3aa: CASSLGTGGFEQYF; CDR3nt: TGTGCCAGCAGCCTCGGGACAGGGGGCTTTGAGCAGTACTTC
d_gene: TRBD2; v_gene: TRBV10-1; j_gene: TRBJ2-3; abundance: NA; CDR3aa: CASSGAGAGTDTQYF; CDR3nt: TGCGCCAGCAGTGGAGCGGGGGCCGGAACAGATACGCAGTATTTT
d_gene: NA; v_gene: TRBV29-1; j_gene: TRBJ2-5; abundance: NA; CDR3aa: CSSSKGGETQYF; CDR3nt: TGCAGCTCATCGAAAGGAGGAGAGACCCAGTACTTC
d_gene: NA; v_gene: TRBV7-9; j_gene: TRBJ1-2; abundance: NA; CDR3aa: CASSLALTGTYGYTF; CDR3nt: TGTGCCAGCAGCTTAGCGCTGACAGGAACCTATGGCTACACCTTC
d_gene: TRBD1; v_gene: TRBV3-1; j_gene: TRBJ2-7; abundance: few; CDR3aa: CASSQGRQGARTQYF; CDR3nt: TGTGCCAGCAGCCAAGGACGACAGGGGGCAAGAACCCAGTACTTC
d_gene: NA; v_gene: TRBV5-1; j_gene: TRBJ2-2; abundance: NA; CDR3aa: CASSLEGRLNGGELFF; CDR3nt: TGCGCCAGCAGCTTGGAGGGTCGGCTTAACGGCGGGGAGCTGTTTTTT
d_gene: NA; v_gene: TRBV10-3; j_gene: TRBJ1-6; abundance: few; CDR3aa: CAISEGNDSPLHF; CDR3nt: TGTGCCATCAGTGAAGGGAACGATTCACCCCTCCACTTT
d_gene: TRBD2; v_gene: TRBV2; j_gene: TRBJ2-4; abundance: NA; CDR3aa: CASSYGTSGRNIQYF; CDR3nt: TGTGCCAGCAGTTATGGGACTAGCGGGAGAAACATTCAGTACTTC
d_gene: NA; v_gene: TRBV20-1; j_gene: TRBJ2-6; abundance: NA; CDR3aa: CSARCSGANALTF; CDR3nt: TGCAGTGCTAGATGTTCTGGGGCCAACGCCCTGACTTTC
d_gene: NA; v_gene: TRBV6-1; j_gene: TRBJ2-7; abundance: NA; CDR3aa: CASTLGGHLSYEQYF; CDR3nt: TGTGCCAGCACCCTGGGGGGACATCTGTCCTACGAGCAGTACTTC
d_gene: NA; v_gene: TRBV29-1; j_gene: TRBJ1-1; abundance: NA; CDR3aa: CSARDTDTEAFF; CDR3nt: TGCAGCGCTCGGGACACGGACACTGAAGCTTTCTTT
d_gene: NA; v_gene: TRBV24-1; j_gene: TRBJ2-5; abundance: NA; CDR3aa: CATSDTPGQETQYF; CDR3nt: TGTGCCACCAGTGATACCCCGGGACAAGAGACCCAGTACTTC
d_gene: NA; v_gene: TRBV20-1; j_gene: TRBJ2-1; abundance: few; CDR3aa: CSARTELRGAYNEQFF; CDR3nt: TGCAGTGCTAGAACGGAGCTGAGGGGGGCCTACAATGAGCAGTTCTTC
d_gene: TRBD2; v_gene: TRBV20-1; j_gene: TRBJ2-5; abundance: many; CDR3aa: CSARTGGQETQYF; CDR3nt: TGCAGTGCTAGGACGGGGGGCCAAGAGACCCAGTACTTC
d_gene: TRBD1; v_gene: TRBV5-1; j_gene: TRBJ1-4; abundance: NA; CDR3aa: CASSLGTGGDATNEKLFF; CDR3nt: TGCGCCAGCAGCTTGGGAACAGGGGGCGATGCAACTAATGAAAAACTGTTTTTT
d_gene: NA; v_gene: TRBV29-1; j_gene: TRBJ1-2; abundance: NA; CDR3aa: CSVVPAGGYGYTF; CDR3nt: TGCAGCGTTGTCCCAGCCGGGGGCTATGGCTACACCTTC
d_gene: NA; v_gene: TRBV4-2; j_gene: TRBJ2-1; abundance: NA; CDR3aa: CASSQDRTGEQFF; CDR3nt: TGTGCCAGCAGCCAAGATAGGACTGGTGAGCAGTTCTTC
d_gene: NA; v_gene: TRBV7-2; j_gene: TRBJ2-1; abundance: few; CDR3aa: CASSSSNPVSEQFF; CDR3nt: TGTGCCAGCAGCTCTAGTAACCCCGTAAGTGAGCAGTTCTTC
d_gene: TRBD1; v_gene: TRBV20-1; j_gene: TRBJ2-3; abundance: NA; CDR3aa: CSAGEGTGTIDTQYF; CDR3nt: TGCAGTGCTGGGGAGGGGACAGGGACAATAGATACGCAGTATTTT
d_gene: NA; v_gene: TRBV18; j_gene: TRBJ1-6; abundance: few; CDR3aa: CASSPGHYNSPLHF; CDR3nt: TGTGCCAGCTCACCAGGGCACTATAATTCACCCCTCCACTTT
d_gene: NA; v_gene: TRBV7-9; j_gene: TRBJ2-1; abundance: NA; CDR3aa: CASSFRGRDEQFF; CDR3nt: TGTGCCAGCAGCTTCAGGGGCCGAGATGAGCAGTTCTTC
d_gene: NA; v_gene: TRBV20-1; j_gene: TRBJ2-5; abundance: NA; CDR3aa: CSARDYETQYF; CDR3nt: TGCAGTGCTAGAGACTACGAGACCCAGTACTTC
d_gene: TRBD1; v_gene: TRBV7-9; j_gene: TRBJ1-2; abundance: few; CDR3aa: CASSAGTGGRYTF; CDR3nt: TGTGCCAGCAGCGCCGGGACAGGGGGACGGTACACCTTC
d_gene: TRBD2; v_gene: TRBV20-1; j_gene: TRBJ2-5; abundance: many; CDR3aa: CSAIASGEQETQYF; CDR3nt: TGCAGTGCTATTGCGAGCGGGGAACAAGAGACCCAGTACTTC
d_gene: NA; v_gene: TRBV3-1; j_gene: TRBJ2-3; abundance: few; CDR3aa: CASSQGSRVGDTQYF; CDR3nt: TGTGCCAGCAGCCAAGGTTCCCGGGTGGGAGATACGCAGTATTTT
d_gene: NA; v_gene: TRBV2; j_gene: TRBJ2-1; abundance: NA; CDR3aa: CASIRTSHSYNEQFF; CDR3nt: TGTGCCAGCATTCGTACTAGCCACTCCTACAATGAGCAGTTCTTC
d_gene: TRBD2; v_gene: TRBV5-1; j_gene: TRBJ2-1; abundance: few; CDR3aa: CASTSGGSPYNEQFF; CDR3nt: TGCGCCAGCACCTCGGGAGGGAGTCCCTACAATGAGCAGTTCTTC
d_gene: TRBD2; v_gene: TRBV6-4; j_gene: TRBJ2-1; abundance: NA; CDR3aa: CASTRLAGARRDEQFF; CDR3nt: TGTGCCAGCACGAGACTAGCGGGGGCCCGTCGAGATGAGCAGTTCTTC
d_gene: TRBD2; v_gene: TRBV20-1; j_gene: TRBJ2-7; abundance: NA; CDR3aa: CSARESTSGVNEQYF; CDR3nt: TGCAGTGCTAGAGAATCGACTAGCGGGGTAAACGAGCAGTACTTC
d_gene: NA; v_gene: TRBV2; j_gene: TRBJ1-1; abundance: few; CDR3aa: CASSGPRGREAFF; CDR3nt: TGTGCCAGCAGCGGCCCGAGGGGTCGGGAAGCTTTCTTT
d_gene: NA; v_gene: TRBV12-3/TRBV12-4; j_gene: TRBJ2-5; abundance: NA; CDR3aa: CASSLLYGISGQEAQYF; CDR3nt: TGTGCCAGCAGTTTACTTTATGGGATTAGCGGCCAAGAGGCCCAGTACTTC
d_gene: NA; v_gene: TRBV7-2; j_gene: TRBJ1-2; abundance: NA; CDR3aa: CASSSLGETGYTF; CDR3nt: TGTGCCAGCAGCTCGTTGGGTGAGACGGGCTACACCTTC
d_gene: TRBD1; v_gene: TRBV7-2; j_gene: TRBJ1-1; abundance: NA; CDR3aa: CASSPTGTPNTEAFF; CDR3nt: TGTGCCAGCAGCCCGACAGGGACCCCGAACACTGAAGCTTTCTTT
d_gene: TRBD1; v_gene: TRBV6-2/TRBV6-3; j_gene: TRBJ2-1; abundance: NA; CDR3aa: CASRETGSLDDAQFF; CDR3nt: TGTGCCAGCAGGGAGACAGGGTCCTTGGACGATGCGCAGTTCTTC
d_gene: NA; v_gene: TRBV3-1; j_gene: TRBJ2-1; abundance: NA; CDR3aa: CASSQADSGAFF; CDR3nt: TGTGCCAGCAGCCAAGCGGACAGTGGGGCGTTCTTC
d_gene: NA; v_gene: TRBV5-1; j_gene: TRBJ2-1; abundance: NA; CDR3aa: CASMLSGYYNEQFF; CDR3nt: TGCGCCAGCATGCTTAGCGGATACTACAATGAGCAGTTCTTC